Presented here are 5 T cell receptor beta chains from one specimen sequenced in a study of blood T cell repertoires in COVID-19. Assay used: immunoSEQ multiplex PCR; TCRdb lists only in-frame clones, some missing. The table records fewer than 200,000 clones, more than 65% of them present only once. The sample was peripheral blood. These TCRs come from a man between 65 and 80 years old with active or convalescent COVID-19.

There are a few counts of this clone. The chain combines TRBV7-9 with TRBJ2-2; D might be TRBD2 (6 bases). The germline V gene encodes CDR1 SEHNR and CDR2 FQNEAQ (reference sequence). There are 16 residues in the CDR3. V was clipped by 1 base and J by 5 bases, with 14 bases between them. The CDR3, as DNA: TGTGCCAGCAGCTTAGTTCTCAGACTAGAAACCGGGGAGCTGTTTTTT. It specifies CASSLVLRLETGELFF.

The chain carries TRBV5-1 and TRBJ2-7; 9 bases map to TRBD2. This CDR3 spans 15 amino acids. The ends lost 4 bases at V and 0 bases at J; junction bases unmatched: 5. Germline V gene sequence: CDR1 SGHRS, CDR2 YFSETQ. The CDR3 sequence is CASSPAGGSSYEQYF. In DNA form, the CDR3 reads TGCGCCAGCAGCCCGGCGGGGGGGAGCTCCTACGAGCAGTACTTC.

The gene calls are TRBV5-4 and TRBJ2-3, with D perhaps TRBD2 (5 bases). The CDR3 spans 14 residues. Germline assignment: CDR1 SGHNT and CDR2 YYREEE (reference sequence). CDR3 protein: CVPGWGSSTDTQYF. The CDR3, as DNA: TGTGTCCCGGGGTGGGGTTCAAGCACAGATACGCAGTATTTT.

J is TRBJ1-6 and V is TRBV27; D is uncertain. The CDR3 is 13 amino acids. CDR1 is MNHEY and CDR2 is SMNVEV in the germline V gene (reference sequence). Trimming removed 2 bases at V and 11 bases at J, with 10 bases between. The CDR3 loop reads CASSLRETAPLHF. DNA for the CDR3: TGTGCCAGCAGTTTACGAGAAACAGCACCCCTCCACTTT.

This chain links TRBV7-2 with TRBJ1-2, with TRBD1 identical over 12 bases. This CDR3 spans 14 amino acids. J lost 7 bases, V lost 5 bases, and 5 bases had no gene match. CDR1 is SGHTA and CDR2 is FQGNSA in the germline V gene. The CDR3 DNA reads TGTGCCAGCAGCCGGGACAGGGGGCGGTCTGGCTACACCTTC. Residues: CASSRDRGRSGYTF.